This TCR beta chain was identified in a study of control samples from healthy donors and cancer patients (dated by TCRdb to about 2020). The receptor library was made with the immunoSEQ multiplex PCR assay. This immuneACCESS table, as held by TCRdb, lists in-frame sequences with V and J called but not all clones. Of the missing ones, under half trace to an unresolved V gene in checked studies; the others have no known cause. This sample comprises tens of thousands of clones, about 93% of them detected only once. The ten largest clones capture around 20% of the sample. With regard to this clone: This receptor's antigen is unknown. Per-base qualities were not stored, and no clone one base away is much larger.

This receptor was obtained from a woman in her fifties or sixties with head and neck cancer. The sample was PBMCs.

The bases are TGCGCCAGCAGCCTTGGCAGCCAAGAGACCCAGTACTTC. This gives the protein CASSLGSQETQYF. The V and J segments used are TRBV4-3 and TRBJ2-5; no D gene is confidently identified. Deletion took 4 bases off V and 1 base off J, with a span of 7 bases between the germline ends. The CDR3, from cysteine to phenylalanine, totals 13 residues. Of the read, only the CDR3 DNA is kept; its 39 bases are in frame from base 1. As encoded in the germline V gene, CDR1 is LGHNA while CDR2 is YSLEER.